This is a list of T cell receptor beta chains from one sample in a study of PD-1 blockade in classical Hodgkin lymphoma. Generated by immunoSEQ multiplex PCR, the TCRdb table keeps only in-frame clones and is missing some. This sample yields about 98,000 clones, of which about nine tenths are seen a single time; over 2.5% belongs to the top ten. This sample comprised peripheral blood mononuclear cells (PBMCs), obtained at baseline. Receptor source: a human donor with classical Hodgkin lymphoma. The CDR3 runs from the conserved cysteine through the conserved F or W. The D gene is left open where the match is weak. Some rows have no size entry. The others give once, few or many, or a class for an expanded clone.

J,size,V,D,DNA,CDR3
TRBJ1-1,NA,TRBV10-1,NA,TGCGCCAGCAGTGAGGCAGGGCGGAAGAACACTGAAGCTTTCTTT,CASSEAGRKNTEAFF
TRBJ2-1,NA,TRBV27,TRBD2,TGTGCCAGCAGTTTACCCCTCACTAGCGGGAGGGCCAGTGAGCAGTTCTTC,CASSLPLTSGRASEQFF
TRBJ2-5,NA,TRBV16,NA,TGTGCCAGCAGCCATCAGGACAGAGAGACCCAGTACTTC,CASSHQDRETQYF
TRBJ2-1,NA,TRBV5-1,TRBD2,TGCGCCAGCAGAGCGGGACTAGCGATTCGAGACTCCTACAATGAGCAGTTCTTC,CASRAGLAIRDSYNEQFF
TRBJ1-1,NA,TRBV19,NA,TGTGCCAGTAGTTCCATTTGGAGCACTGAAGCTTTCTTT,CASSSIWSTEAFF
TRBJ2-6,NA,TRBV28,NA,TGTGCCAGCACCCCAAGGCGGTTCACGTACTCTGGGGCCAACGTCCTGACTTTC,CASTPRRFTYSGANVLTF
TRBJ2-5,NA,TRBV12-5,NA,TGTGCTAGTGGTTTGGTTGCTTGGGGGCGCGTGGAGACCCAGTACTTC,CASGLVAWGRVETQYF
TRBJ1-1,NA,TRBV11-2,NA,TGTGCCAGCAGCTTACCCGCGGGAGACACTGAAGCTTTCTTT,CASSLPAGDTEAFF
TRBJ2-5,once,TRBV7-6,TRBD2,TGTGCCAGCAGCTGGACTAGCGGGAGACAAGAGACCCAGTACTTC,CASSWTSGRQETQYF
TRBJ1-1,NA,TRBV11-1,NA,TGTGCCAGCAGCTTGAGCCAGGGCACTGAAGCTTTCTTT,CASSLSQGTEAFF
TRBJ2-5,NA,TRBV29-1,TRBD2,TGCAGCGTTCGGACTAGCGGGAGTTGGGGGGAGACCCAGTACTTC,CSVRTSGSWGETQYF
TRBJ1-1,NA,TRBV7-2,NA,TGTGCCAGCAGTCGACCGTCAGCCGAAGCTTTCTTT,CASSRPSAEAFF
TRBJ2-3,NA,TRBV2,NA,TGTGCCAGCATGGGCCCCAATACGCAGTATTTT,CASMGPNTQYF
TRBJ2-5,NA,TRBV5-8,NA,TGTGCCAGCAGCCGTGAATTGGAGACCCAGTACTTC,CASSRELETQYF
TRBJ2-1,NA,TRBV19,NA,TGTGCCAGTAGTATAGGGGTAGGGATGATGGTGGGGGATGAGCAGTTCTTC,CASSIGVGMMVGDEQFF
TRBJ2-5,NA,TRBV4-1,NA,TGCGCCAGCAGCCAAGAGGGGGGTTGGAGGAAAGAGACCCAGTACTTC,CASSQEGGWRKETQYF
TRBJ2-2,NA,TRBV2,TRBD2,TGTGCCAGCAGCCCTATAGCGGGAGGATACACCGGGGAGCTGTTTTTT,CASSPIAGGYTGELFF
TRBJ2-7,NA,TRBV28,TRBD2,TGTGCCAGCAAGGTAGCGGGTATCTACGAGCAGTACTTC,CASKVAGIYEQYF
TRBJ2-3,NA,TRBV7-9,TRBD2,TGTGCCAGCAGCTCGACTAGCGGGAGAAGCGTCACAGATACGCAGTATTTT,CASSSTSGRSVTDTQYF
TRBJ2-7,once,TRBV29-1,NA,TGCAGCGTTGCGGTAGGATCAGGGGTTGGTTTCTACGAGCAGTACTTC,CSVAVGSGVGFYEQYF